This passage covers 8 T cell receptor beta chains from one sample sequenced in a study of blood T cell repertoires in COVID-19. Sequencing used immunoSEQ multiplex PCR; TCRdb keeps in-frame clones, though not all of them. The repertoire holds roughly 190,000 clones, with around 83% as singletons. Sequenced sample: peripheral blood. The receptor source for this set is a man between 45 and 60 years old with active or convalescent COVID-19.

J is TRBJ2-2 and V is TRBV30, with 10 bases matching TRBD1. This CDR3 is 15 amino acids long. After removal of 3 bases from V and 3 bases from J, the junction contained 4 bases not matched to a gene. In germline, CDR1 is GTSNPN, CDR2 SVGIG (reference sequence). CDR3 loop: CAWRTGTGDTGELFF. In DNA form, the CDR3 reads TGTGCCTGGAGGACCGGGACAGGGGACACCGGGGAGCTGTTTTTT.

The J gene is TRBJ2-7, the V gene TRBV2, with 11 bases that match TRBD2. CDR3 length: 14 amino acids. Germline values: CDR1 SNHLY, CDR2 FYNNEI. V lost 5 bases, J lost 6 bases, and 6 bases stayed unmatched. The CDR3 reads CASSPGTSGGEQYF. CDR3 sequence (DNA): TGTGCCAGCAGTCCCGGAACTAGCGGGGGCGAGCAGTACTTC.

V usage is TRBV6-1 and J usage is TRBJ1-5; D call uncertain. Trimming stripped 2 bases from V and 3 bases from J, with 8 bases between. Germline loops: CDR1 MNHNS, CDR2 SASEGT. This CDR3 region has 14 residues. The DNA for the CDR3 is TGTGCCAGCAGTGAACAGGTTCACAATCAGCCCCAGCATTTT. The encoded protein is CASSEQVHNQPQHF.

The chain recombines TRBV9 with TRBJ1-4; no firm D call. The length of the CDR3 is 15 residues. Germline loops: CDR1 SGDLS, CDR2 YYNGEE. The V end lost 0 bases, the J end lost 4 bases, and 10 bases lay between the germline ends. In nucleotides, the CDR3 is TGTGCCAGCAGCGTAGCGCCCGGGGATAATGAAAAACTGTTTTTT. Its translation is CASSVAPGDNEKLFF.

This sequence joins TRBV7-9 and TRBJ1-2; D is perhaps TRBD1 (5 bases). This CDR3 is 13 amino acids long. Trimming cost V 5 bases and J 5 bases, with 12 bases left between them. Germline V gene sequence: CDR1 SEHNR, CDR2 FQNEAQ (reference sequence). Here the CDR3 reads CASSPDRNYGYTF. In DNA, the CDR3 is TGTGCCAGCAGCCCAGACAGAAATTATGGCTACACCTTC.

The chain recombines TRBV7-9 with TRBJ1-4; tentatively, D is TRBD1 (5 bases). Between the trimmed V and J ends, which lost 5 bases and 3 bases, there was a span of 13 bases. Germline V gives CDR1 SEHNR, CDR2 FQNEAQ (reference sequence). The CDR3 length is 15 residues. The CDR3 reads CASSLKTAPNEKLFF. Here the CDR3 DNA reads TGTGCCAGCAGCCTCAAGACAGCCCCTAATGAAAAACTGTTTTTT.

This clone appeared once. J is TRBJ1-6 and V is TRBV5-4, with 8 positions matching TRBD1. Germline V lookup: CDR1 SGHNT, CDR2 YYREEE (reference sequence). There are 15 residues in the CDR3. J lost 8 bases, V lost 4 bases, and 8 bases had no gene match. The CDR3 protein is CASSAQGAVHSPLHF. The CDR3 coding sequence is TGTGCCAGCAGCGCCCAGGGGGCTGTTCATTCACCCCTCCACTTT.

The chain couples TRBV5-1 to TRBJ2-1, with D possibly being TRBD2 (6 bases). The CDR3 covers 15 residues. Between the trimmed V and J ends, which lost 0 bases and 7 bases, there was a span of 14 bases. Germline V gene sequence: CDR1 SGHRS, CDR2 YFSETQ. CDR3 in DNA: TGCGCCAGCAGCTTGGGCGGGATAATACTGAATGAGCAGTTCTTC. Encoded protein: CASSLGGIILNEQFF.